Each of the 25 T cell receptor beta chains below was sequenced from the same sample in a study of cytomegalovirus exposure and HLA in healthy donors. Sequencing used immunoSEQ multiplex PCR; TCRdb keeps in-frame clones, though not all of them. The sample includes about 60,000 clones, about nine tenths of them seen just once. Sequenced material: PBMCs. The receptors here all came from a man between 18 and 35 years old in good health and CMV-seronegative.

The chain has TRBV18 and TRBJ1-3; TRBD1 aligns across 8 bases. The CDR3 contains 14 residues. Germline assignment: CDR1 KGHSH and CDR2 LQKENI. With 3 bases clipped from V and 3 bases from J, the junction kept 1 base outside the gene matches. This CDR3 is CASSPGTGGNTIYF. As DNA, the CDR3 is TGTGCCAGCTCACCGGGGACAGGTGGAAACACCATATATTTT.

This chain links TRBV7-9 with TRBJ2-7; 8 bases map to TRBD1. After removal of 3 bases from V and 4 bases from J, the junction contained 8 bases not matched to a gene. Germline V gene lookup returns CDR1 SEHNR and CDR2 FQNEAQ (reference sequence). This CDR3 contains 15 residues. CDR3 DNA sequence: TGTGCCAGCAGCTTCCCCGGGACAGGAAATTACGAGCAGTACTTC. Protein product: CASSFPGTGNYEQYF.

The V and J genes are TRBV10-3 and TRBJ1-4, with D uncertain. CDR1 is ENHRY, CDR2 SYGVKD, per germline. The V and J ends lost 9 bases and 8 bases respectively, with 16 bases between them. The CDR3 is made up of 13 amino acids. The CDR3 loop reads CAIRRVGGEKLFF. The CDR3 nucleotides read TGTGCCATTAGGAGGGTAGGAGGAGAAAAACTGTTTTTT.

CDR3 in DNA: TGTGCCAGCACTCAGGGGGATGCCATAACCACTTTGAATGGCTACACCTTC. Residues: CASTQGDAITTLNGYTF. The chain couples TRBV19 to TRBJ1-2; 7 nucleotides match TRBD1. The V gene's germline CDR1 is LNHDA and CDR2 SQIVND (reference sequence). The CDR3 consists of 17 residues. The V gene end was trimmed by 9 bases and the J gene end by 6 bases; junction bases not matched to a gene: 22.

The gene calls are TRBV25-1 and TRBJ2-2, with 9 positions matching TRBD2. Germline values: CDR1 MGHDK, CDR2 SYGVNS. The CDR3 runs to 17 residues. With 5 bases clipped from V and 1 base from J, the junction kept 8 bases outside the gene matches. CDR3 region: CASSKVLAGLNTGELFF. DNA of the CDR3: TGTGCCAGCAGTAAGGTTCTAGCGGGACTGAACACCGGGGAGCTGTTTTTT. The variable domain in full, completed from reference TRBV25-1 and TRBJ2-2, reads EADIYQTPRYLVIGTGKKITLECSQTMGHDKMYWYQQDPGMELHLIHYSYGVNSTEKGDLSSESTVSRIRTEHFPLTLESARPSHTSQYLCASSKVLAGLNTGELFFGEGSRLTVL.

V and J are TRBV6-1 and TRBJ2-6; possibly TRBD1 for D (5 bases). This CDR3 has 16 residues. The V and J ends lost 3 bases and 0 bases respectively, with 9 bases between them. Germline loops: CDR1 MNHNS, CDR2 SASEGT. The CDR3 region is CASSDRQNSGANVLTF. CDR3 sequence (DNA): TGTGCCAGCAGTGACCGACAGAACTCTGGGGCCAACGTCCTGACTTTC.

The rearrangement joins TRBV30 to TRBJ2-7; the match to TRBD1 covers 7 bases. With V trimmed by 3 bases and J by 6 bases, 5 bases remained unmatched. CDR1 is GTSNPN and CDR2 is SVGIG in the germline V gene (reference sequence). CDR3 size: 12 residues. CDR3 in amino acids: CAWRQGVAEQYF. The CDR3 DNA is TGTGCCTGGAGGCAGGGGGTTGCCGAGCAGTACTTC.

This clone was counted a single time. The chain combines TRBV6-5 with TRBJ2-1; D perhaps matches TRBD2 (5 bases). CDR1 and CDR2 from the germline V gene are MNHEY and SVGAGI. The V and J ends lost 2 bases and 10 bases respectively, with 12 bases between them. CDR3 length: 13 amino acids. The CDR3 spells CASSYATSREQFF. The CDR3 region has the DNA TGTGCCAGCAGTTACGCAACTAGTCGCGAGCAGTTCTTC.

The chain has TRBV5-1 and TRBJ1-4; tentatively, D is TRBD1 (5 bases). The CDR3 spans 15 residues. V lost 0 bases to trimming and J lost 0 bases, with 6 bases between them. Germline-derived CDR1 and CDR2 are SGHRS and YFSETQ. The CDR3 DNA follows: TGCGCCAGCAGCTTGGAGACAGCAACTAATGAAAAACTGTTTTTT. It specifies CASSLETATNEKLFF.

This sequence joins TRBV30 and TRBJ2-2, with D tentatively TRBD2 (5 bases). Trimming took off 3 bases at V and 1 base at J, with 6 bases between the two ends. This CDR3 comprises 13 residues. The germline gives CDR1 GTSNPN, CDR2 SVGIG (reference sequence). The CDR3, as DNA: TGTGCCTGGAGGGGAGTGAACACCGGGGAGCTGTTTTTT. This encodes CAWRGVNTGELFF. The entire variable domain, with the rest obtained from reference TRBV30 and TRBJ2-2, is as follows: SQTIHQWPATLVQPVGSPLSLECTVEGTSNPNLYWYRQAAGRGLQLLFYSVGIGQISSEVPQNLSASRPQDRQFILSSKKLLLSDSGFYLCAWRGVNTGELFFGEGSRLTVL.

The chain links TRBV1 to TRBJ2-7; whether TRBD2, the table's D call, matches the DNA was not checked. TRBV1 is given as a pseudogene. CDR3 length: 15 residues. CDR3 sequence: CTSSPRHAGSSEQYF. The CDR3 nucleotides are TGCACCAGCAGCCCTCGTCATGCCGGGAGCTCCGAGCAGTACTTC.

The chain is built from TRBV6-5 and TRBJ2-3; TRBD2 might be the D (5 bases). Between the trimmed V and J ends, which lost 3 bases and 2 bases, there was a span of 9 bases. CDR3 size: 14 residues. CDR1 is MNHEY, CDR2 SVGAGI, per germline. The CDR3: CASSYRRATDTQYF. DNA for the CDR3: TGTGCCAGCAGTTATCGGCGGGCCACAGATACGCAGTATTTT.

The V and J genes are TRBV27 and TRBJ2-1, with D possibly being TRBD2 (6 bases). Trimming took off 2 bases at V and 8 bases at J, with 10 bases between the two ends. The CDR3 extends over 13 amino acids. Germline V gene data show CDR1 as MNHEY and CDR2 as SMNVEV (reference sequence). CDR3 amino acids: CASSLGEDYEQFF. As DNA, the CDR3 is TGTGCCAGCAGTTTAGGGGAGGACTATGAGCAGTTCTTC.

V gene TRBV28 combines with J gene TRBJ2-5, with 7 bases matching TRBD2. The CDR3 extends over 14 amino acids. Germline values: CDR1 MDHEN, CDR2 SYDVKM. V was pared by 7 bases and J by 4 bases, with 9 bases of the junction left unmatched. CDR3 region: CASTVGGRAETQYF. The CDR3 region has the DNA TGTGCCAGCACCGTGGGGGGGAGAGCAGAGACCCAGTACTTC.

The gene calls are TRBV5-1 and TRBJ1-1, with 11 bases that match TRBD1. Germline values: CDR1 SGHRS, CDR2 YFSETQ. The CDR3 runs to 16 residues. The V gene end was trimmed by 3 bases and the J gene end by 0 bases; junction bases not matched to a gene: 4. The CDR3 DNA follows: TGCGCCAGCAGCTCGGGACAGGGGGACCTGAACACTGAAGCTTTCTTT. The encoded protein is CASSSGQGDLNTEAFF. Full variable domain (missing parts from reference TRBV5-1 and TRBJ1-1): KAGVTQTPRYLIKTRGQQVTLSCSPISGHRSVSWYQQTPGQGLQFLFEYFSETQRNKGNFPGRFSGRQFSNSRSEMNVSTLELGDSALYLCASSSGQGDLNTEAFFGQGTRLTVV.

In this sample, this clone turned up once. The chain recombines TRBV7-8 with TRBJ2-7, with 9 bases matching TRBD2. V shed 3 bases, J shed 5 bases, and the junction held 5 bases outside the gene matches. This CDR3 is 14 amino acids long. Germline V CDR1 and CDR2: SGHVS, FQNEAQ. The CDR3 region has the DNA TGTGCCAGCAGCTTTAGCGGGAGATCGAACGAGCAGTACTTC. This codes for CASSFSGRSNEQYF.

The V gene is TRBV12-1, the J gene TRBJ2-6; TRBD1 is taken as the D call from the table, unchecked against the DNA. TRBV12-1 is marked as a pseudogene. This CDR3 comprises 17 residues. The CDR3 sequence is CASSLTGQGSGANVLTF. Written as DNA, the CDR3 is TGTGCCAGCAGCTTGACGGGACAGGGTAGCGGGGCCAACGTCCTGACTTTC.

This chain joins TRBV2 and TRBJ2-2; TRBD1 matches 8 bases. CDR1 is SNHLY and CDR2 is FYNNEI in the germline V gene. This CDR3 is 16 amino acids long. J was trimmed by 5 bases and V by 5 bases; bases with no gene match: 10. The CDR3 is CASSQGQGGGTGELFF. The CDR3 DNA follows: TGTGCCAGCAGTCAAGGACAGGGCGGTGGGACCGGGGAGCTGTTTTTT. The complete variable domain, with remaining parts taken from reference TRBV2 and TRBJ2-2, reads EPEVTQTPSHQVTQMGQEVILRCVPISNHLYFYWYRQILGQKVEFLVSFYNNEISEKSEIFDDQFSVERPDGSNFTLKIRSTKLEDSAMYFCASSQGQGGGTGELFFGEGSRLTVL.

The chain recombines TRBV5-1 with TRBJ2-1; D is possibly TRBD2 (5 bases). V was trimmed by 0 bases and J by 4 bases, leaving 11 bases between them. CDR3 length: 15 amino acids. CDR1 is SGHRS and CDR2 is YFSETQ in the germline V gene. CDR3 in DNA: TGCGCCAGCAGCTTGGGGGTGGGAGCTTACAATGAGCAGTTCTTC. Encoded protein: CASSLGVGAYNEQFF.

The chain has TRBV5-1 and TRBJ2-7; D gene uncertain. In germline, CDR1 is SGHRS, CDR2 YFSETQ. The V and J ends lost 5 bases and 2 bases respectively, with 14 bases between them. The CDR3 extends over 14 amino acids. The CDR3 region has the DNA TGCGCCAGCAGACCCCGCCAGGAAGCCTACGAGCAGTACTTC. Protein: CASRPRQEAYEQYF. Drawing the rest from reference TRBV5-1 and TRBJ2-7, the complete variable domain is KAGVTQTPRYLIKTRGQQVTLSCSPISGHRSVSWYQQTPGQGLQFLFEYFSETQRNKGNFPGRFSGRQFSNSRSEMNVSTLELGDSALYLCASRPRQEAYEQYFGPGTRLTVT.

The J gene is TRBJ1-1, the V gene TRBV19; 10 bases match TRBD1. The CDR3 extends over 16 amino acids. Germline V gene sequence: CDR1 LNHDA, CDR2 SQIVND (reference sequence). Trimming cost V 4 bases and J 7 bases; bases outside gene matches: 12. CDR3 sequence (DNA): TGTGCCAGTAGTACCACGGCCGGGACAGGGGCCGGTGAAGCTTTCTTT. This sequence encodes CASSTTAGTGAGEAFF.

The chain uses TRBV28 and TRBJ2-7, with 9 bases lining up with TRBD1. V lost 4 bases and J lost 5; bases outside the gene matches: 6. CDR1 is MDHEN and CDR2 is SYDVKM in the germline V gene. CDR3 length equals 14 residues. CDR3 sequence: CASSSGQGLDEQYF. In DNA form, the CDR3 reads TGTGCCAGCAGTTCCGGACAGGGGCTCGACGAGCAGTACTTC.

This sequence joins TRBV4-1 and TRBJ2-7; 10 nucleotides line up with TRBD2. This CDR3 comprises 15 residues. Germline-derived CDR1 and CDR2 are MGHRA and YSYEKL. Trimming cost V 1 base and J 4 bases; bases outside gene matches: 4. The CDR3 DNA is TGCGCCAGCAGCCAAGCCCTAGCGGGAGCATACGAGCAGTACTTC. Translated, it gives CASSQALAGAYEQYF.

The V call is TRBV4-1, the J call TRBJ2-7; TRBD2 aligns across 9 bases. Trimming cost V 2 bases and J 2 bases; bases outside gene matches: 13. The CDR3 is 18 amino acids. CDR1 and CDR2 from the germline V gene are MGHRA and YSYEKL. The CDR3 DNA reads TGCGCCAGCAGCCAATTCACACCCTTAGCGGGAGTCCCCTACGAGCAGTACTTC. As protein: CASSQFTPLAGVPYEQYF.

The CDR3 reads CASSRNVGTEYSGRIGTQYF. The CDR3 DNA reads as TGCGCCAGCAGCCGAAATGTGGGGACAGAATATAGCGGGAGAATCGGTACGCAGTATTTT. The genes are TRBV4-1 and TRBJ2-3; 9 bases match TRBD2. Germline-derived CDR1 and CDR2 are MGHRA and YSYEKL. The V and J ends lost 4 bases and 8 bases, in that order; junction bases with no gene match: 25. The CDR3 spans 20 residues.